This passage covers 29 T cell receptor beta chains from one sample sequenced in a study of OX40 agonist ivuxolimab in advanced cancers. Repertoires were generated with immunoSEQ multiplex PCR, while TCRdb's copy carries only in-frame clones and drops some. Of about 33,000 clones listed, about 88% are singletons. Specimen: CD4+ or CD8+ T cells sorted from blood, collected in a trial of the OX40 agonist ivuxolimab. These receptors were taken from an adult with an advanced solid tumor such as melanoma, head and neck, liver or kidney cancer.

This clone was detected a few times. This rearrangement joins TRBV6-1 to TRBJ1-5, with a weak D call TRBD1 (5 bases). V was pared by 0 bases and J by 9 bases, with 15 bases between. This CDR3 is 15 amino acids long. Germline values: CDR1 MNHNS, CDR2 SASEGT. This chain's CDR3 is CASSEAWRAQGPQHF. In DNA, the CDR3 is TGTGCCAGCAGTGAAGCGTGGAGGGCTCAGGGGCCCCAGCATTTT.

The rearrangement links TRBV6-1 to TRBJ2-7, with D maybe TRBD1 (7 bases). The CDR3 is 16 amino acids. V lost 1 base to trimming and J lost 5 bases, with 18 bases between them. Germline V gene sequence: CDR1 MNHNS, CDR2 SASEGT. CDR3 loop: CASSEEDRDLADEQYF. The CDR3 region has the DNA TGTGCCAGCAGTGAAGAAGACAGGGACTTGGCTGACGAGCAGTACTTC.

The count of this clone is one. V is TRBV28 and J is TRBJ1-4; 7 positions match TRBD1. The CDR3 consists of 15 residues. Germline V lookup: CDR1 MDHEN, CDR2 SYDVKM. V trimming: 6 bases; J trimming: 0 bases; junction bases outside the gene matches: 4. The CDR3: CASRQTGSTNEKLFF. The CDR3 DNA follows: TGTGCCAGCAGACAGACAGGGTCAACTAATGAAAAACTGTTTTTT.

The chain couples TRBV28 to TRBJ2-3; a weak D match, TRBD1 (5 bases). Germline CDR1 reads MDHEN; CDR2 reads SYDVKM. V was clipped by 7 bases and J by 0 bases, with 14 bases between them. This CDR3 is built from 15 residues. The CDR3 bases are TGTGCCAGCACACAGTCGGACACTAGCACAGATACGCAGTATTTT. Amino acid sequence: CASTQSDTSTDTQYF.

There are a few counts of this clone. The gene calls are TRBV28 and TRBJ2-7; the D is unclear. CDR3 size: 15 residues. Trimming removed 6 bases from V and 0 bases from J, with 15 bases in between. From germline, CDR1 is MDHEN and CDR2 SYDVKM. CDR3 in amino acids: CASSRSPGISYEQYF. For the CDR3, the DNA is TGTGCCAGCAGCCGCAGCCCAGGCATCTCCTACGAGCAGTACTTC.

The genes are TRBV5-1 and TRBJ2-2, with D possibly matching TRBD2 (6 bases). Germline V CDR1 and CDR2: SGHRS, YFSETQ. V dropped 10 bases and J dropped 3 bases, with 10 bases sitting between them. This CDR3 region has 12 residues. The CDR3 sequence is CAGTGDTGELFF. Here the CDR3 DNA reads TGCGCCGGGACGGGGGACACCGGGGAGCTGTTTTTT.

The CDR3 coding sequence is TGTGCCAGCAGTTACTCGGCCCACCCCCGGGACATTCAGTACTTC. This encodes CASSYSAHPRDIQYF. The genes are TRBV6-5 and TRBJ2-4; D is ambiguous. CDR1 MNHEY and CDR2 SVGAGI come from the germline V gene. The CDR3 is 15 residues long. V lost 0 bases and J 8 bases, leaving 14 bases between the germline ends.

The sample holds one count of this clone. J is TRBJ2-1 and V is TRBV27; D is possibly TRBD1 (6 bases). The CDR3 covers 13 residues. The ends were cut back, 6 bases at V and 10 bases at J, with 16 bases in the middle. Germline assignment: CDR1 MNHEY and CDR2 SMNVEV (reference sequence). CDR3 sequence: CASSRPEGDEQFF. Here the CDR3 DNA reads TGTGCCAGCAGCCGCCCAGAGGGGGACGAGCAGTTCTTC.

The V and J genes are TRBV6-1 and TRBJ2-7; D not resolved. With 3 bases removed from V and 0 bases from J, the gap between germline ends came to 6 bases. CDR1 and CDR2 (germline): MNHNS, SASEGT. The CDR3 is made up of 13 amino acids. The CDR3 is CASSEVPSYEQYF. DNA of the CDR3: TGTGCCAGCAGTGAGGTTCCCTCCTACGAGCAGTACTTC.

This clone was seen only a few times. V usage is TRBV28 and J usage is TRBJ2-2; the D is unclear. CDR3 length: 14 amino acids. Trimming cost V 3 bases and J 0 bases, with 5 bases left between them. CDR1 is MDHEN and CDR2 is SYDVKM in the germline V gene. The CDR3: CASSFLSNTGELFF. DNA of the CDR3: TGTGCCAGCAGTTTTTTATCGAACACCGGGGAGCTGTTTTTT.

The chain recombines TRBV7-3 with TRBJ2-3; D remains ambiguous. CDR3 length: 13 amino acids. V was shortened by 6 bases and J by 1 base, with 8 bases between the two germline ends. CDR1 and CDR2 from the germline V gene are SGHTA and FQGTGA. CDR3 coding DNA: TGTGCCAGCAGTACTTCCGGCACAGATACGCAGTATTTT. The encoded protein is CASSTSGTDTQYF.

The DNA for the CDR3 is TGTGCCTGGAGTGCCGGGACTAGCGATTACAATGAGCAGTTCTTC. Translating it yields CAWSAGTSDYNEQFF. The chain employs TRBV30 and TRBJ2-1; TRBD2 agrees at 10 bases. V gave up 1 base and J gave up 4 bases; unmatched junction bases: 4. Germline V gene lookup returns CDR1 GTSNPN and CDR2 SVGIG (reference sequence). This CDR3 has 15 amino acids.

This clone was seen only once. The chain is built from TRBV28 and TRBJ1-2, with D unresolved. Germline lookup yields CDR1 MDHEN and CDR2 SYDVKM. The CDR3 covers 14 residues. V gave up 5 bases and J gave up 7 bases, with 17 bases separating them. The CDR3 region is CASSRTLALAGYTF. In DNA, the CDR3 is TGTGCCAGCAGTAGGACCTTGGCCCTGGCTGGCTACACCTTC.

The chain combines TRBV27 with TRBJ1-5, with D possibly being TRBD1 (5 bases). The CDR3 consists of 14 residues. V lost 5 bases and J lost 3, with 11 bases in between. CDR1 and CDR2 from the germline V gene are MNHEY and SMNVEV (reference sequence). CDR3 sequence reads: CASSPGTINQPQHF. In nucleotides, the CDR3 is TGTGCCAGCAGTCCGGGGACCATCAATCAGCCCCAGCATTTT.

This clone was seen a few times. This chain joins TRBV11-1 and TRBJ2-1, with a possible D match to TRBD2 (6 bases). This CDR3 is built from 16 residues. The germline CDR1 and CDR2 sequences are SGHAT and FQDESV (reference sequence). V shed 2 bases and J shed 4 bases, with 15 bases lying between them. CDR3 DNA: TGTGCCAGCAGCTTAACAACAGGAGGGGTTTACAATGAGCAGTTCTTC. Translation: CASSLTTGGVYNEQFF.

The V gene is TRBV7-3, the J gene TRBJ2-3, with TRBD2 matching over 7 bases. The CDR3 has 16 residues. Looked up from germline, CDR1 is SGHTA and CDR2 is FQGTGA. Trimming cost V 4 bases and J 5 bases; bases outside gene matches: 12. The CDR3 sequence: CASSSPRAGEVDTQYF. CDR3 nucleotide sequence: TGTGCCAGCAGCTCTCCGCGCGCGGGGGAGGTAGATACGCAGTATTTT.

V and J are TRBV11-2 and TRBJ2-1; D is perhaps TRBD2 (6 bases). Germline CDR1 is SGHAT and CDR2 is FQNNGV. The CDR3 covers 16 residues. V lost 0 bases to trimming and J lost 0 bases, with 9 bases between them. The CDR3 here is CASSLDRGSSYNEQFF. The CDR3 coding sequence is TGTGCCAGCAGCTTAGATCGGGGGAGCTCCTACAATGAGCAGTTCTTC. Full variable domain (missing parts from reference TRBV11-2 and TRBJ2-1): EAGVAQSPRYKIIEKRQSVAFWCNPISGHATLYWYQQILGQGPKLLIQFQNNGVVDDSQLPKDRFSAERLKGVDSTLKIQPAKLEDSAVYLCASSLDRGSSYNEQFFGPGTRLTVL.

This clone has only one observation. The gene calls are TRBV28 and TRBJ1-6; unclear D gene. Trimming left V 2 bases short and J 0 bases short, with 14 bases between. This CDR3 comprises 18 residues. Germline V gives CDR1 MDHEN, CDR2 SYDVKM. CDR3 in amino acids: CASSLDPDLSSYNSPLHF. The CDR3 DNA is TGTGCCAGCAGTTTAGATCCAGACTTAAGCTCCTATAATTCACCCCTCCACTTT.

This CDR3 reads CASSSLALQETQYF. In DNA form, the CDR3 reads TGTGCCAGCAGCTCCCTAGCGCTCCAAGAGACCCAGTACTTC. The V call is TRBV11-2, the J call TRBJ2-5; the D gene is possibly TRBD2 (6 bases). From germline, CDR1 is SGHAT and CDR2 FQNNGV. CDR3 size: 14 residues. V shed 4 bases and J shed 1 base, with 10 bases lying between them. Together with reference TRBV11-2 and TRBJ2-5, the CDR3 gives the full variable domain: EAGVAQSPRYKIIEKRQSVAFWCNPISGHATLYWYQQILGQGPKLLIQFQNNGVVDDSQLPKDRFSAERLKGVDSTLKIQPAKLEDSAVYLCASSSLALQETQYFGPGTRLLVL.

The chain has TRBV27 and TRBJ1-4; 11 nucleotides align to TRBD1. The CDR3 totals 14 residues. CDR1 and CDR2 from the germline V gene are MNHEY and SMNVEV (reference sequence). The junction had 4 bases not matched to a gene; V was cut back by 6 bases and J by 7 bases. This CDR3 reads CASSPGTGGEKLFF. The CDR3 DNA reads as TGTGCCAGCAGCCCCGGGACAGGGGGTGAAAAACTGTTTTTT.

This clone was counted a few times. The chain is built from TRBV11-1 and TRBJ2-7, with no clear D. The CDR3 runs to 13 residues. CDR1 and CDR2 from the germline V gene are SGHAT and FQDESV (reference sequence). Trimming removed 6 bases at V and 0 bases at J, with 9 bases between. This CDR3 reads CASSWALSYEQYF. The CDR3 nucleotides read TGTGCCAGCAGTTGGGCCCTCTCCTACGAGCAGTACTTC.

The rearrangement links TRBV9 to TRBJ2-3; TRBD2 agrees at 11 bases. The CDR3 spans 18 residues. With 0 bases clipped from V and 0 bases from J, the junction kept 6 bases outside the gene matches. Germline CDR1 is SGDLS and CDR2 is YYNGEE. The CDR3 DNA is TGTGCCAGCAGCGTAGGTGCTAGCGGGGGGCCGAGCACAGATACGCAGTATTTT. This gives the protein CASSVGASGGPSTDTQYF.

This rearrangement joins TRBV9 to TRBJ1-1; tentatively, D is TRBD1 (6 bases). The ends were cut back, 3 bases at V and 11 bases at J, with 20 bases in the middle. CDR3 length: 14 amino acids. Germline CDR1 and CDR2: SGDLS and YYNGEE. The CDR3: CASSGAEGVEKAFF. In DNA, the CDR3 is TGTGCCAGCAGCGGGGCAGAGGGGGTGGAGAAGGCTTTCTTT. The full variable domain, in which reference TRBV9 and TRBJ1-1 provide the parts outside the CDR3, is DSGVTQTPKHLITATGQRVTLRCSPRSGDLSVYWYQQSLDQGLQFLIQYYNGEERAKGNILERFSAQQFPDLHSELNLSSLELGDSALYFCASSGAEGVEKAFFGQGTRLTVV.

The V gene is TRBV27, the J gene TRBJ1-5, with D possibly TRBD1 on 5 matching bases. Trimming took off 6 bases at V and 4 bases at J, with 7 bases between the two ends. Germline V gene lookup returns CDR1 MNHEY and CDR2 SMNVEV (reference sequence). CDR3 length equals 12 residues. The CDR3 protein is CASRAGNQPQHF. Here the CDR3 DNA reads TGTGCCAGCAGAGCAGGGAATCAGCCCCAGCATTTT.

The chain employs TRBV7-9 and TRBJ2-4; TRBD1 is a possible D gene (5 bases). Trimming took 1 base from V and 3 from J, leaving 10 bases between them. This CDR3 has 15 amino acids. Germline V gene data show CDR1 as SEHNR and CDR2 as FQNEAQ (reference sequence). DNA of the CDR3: TGTGCCAGCAGCTTAGGATGGCAGGGCAAAAACATTCAGTACTTC. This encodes CASSLGWQGKNIQYF.

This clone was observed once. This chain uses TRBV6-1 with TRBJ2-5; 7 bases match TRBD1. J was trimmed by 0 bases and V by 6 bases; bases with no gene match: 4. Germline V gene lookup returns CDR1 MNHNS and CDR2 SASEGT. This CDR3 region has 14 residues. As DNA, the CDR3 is TGTGCCAGCAGGCTACAGGGGTACCAAGAGACCCAGTACTTC. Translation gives CASRLQGYQETQYF.

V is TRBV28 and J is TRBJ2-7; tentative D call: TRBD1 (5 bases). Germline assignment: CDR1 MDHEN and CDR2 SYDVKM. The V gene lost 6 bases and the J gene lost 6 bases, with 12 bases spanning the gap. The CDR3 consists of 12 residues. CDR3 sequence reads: CASSRRGSEQYF. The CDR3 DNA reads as TGTGCCAGCAGCCGAAGGGGCTCCGAGCAGTACTTC.

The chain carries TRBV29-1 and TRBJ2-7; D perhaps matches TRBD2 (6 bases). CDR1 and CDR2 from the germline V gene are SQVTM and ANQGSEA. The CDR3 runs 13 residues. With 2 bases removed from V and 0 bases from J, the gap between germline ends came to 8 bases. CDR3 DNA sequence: TGCAGCGTTGAATCGGGGGACTCCTACGAGCAGTACTTC. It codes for CSVESGDSYEQYF.

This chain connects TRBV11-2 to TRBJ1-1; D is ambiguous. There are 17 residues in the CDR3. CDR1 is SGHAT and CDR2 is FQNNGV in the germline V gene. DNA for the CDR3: TGTGCAGAGGCGAAGAGACCCGTCCAAGCGGCGAACACTGAAGCTTTCTTT. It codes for CAEAKRPVQAANTEAFF. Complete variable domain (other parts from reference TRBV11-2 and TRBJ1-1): EAGVAQSPRYKIIEKRQSVAFWCNPISGHATLYWYQQILGQGPKLLIQFQNNGVVDDSQLPKDRFSAERLKGVDSTLKIQPAKLEDSAVYLCAEAKRPVQAANTEAFFGQGTRLTVV.